The following is a TCR beta chain sequence with its context. The antigen is undetermined. Sample time point: patch test 3, about 24 weeks after DPC sensitization. Treatment specified: therapeutic diphenylcyclopropenone sensitization with weekly scalp DPC. TCRdb fed the RACE reads into MiXCR, producing one record per CDR3 protein. The sample records 50,000 to 65,000 distinct CDR3 sequences, 9.9% being singletons. The record originates from a study of human T cells and chemical hapten exposure. At the level of the study: The study traced per-sample TCR yield variation mainly to small differences in pooled library volumes.

The study, taken as a whole, reports: With DPC sensitization, TCRs exceeding 1 in 1000 frequency showed no change. Among expanded TCRs, significantly more large CDR3 similarity clusters formed than among controls. Since the donors had alopecia, their immune response may not be the same as that of healthy people.

This receptor was obtained from a woman aged 40 to 50 with alopecia areata. Some clones in this sample may be carry-over from other donors' samples. The source material was whole blood, sampled in connection with sensitization to the hapten diphenylcyclopropenone (DPC).

The CDR3 loop is CAGGLYNEQFF. The DNA of the CDR3 is TGTGCCGGGGGACTTTACAATGAGCAGTTCTTC. The genes are TRBV2 and TRBJ2-1, with TRBD2 as a possible D gene (6 bases). Germline CDR1 is SNHLY and CDR2 is FYNNEI. V was trimmed by 11 bases and J by 4 bases, leaving 9 bases between them. This CDR3 comprises 11 residues.